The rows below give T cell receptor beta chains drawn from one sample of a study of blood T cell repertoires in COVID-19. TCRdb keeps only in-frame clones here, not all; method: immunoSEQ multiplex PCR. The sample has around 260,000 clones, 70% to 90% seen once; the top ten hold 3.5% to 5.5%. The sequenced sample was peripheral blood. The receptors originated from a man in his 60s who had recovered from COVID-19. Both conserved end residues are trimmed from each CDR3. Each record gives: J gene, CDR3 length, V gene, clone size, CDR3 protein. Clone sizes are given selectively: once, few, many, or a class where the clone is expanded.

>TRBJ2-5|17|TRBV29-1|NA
SVPRTPVGVLSPGETQY
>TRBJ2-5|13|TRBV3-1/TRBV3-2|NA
ASSQVRTGRKTQY
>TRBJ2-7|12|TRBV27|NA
ASSLSLVPGEQY
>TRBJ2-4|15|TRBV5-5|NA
ASSFIGFSLAKNIQY
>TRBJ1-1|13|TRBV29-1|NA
SVASFGQGGTEAF
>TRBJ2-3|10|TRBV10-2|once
ASRRGTDTQY
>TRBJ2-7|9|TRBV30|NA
AWAVAVEQY
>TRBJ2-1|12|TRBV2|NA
ASSDRGLYNEQF
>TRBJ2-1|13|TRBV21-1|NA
ASSPAGGYRDEQF
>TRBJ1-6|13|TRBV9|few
ASSEGSSYNSPLH
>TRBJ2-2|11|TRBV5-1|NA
ASSLVVTGELF
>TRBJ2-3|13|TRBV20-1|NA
SASVLAGATDTQY
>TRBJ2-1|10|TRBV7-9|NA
ASSFSLRVQF
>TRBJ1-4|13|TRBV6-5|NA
ASSPQGATNEKLF
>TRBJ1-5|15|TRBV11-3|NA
ASSLAPARGNNQPQH
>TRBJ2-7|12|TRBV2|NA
ASNEVTGMAEQY
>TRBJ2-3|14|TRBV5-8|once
ASSLLPTGGTDTQY
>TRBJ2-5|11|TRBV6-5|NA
ASRRRREETQY